The rows below give T cell receptor beta chains drawn from one sample of a study of blood T cells in healthy people across ages. In TCRdb, the 5' RACE reads were re-called with MiXCR into one record per CDR3 protein. There are about 830,000 distinct CDR3 sequences in the sample; 60% to 80% occur only once, and 25% to 35% lies in the top ten. The material sequenced was blood. The receptors derive from a man aged 30 to 39 in good health. Each CDR3 is given with its conserved first and last residue. A D gene is named only where the DNA matches it firmly. Some rows mark clone size as missing; the rest say once, few, many or name a class of expanded clone.

v_gene: TRBV15; abundance: -; j_gene: TRBJ1-4; d_gene: TRBD1; CDR3nt: TGTGCCACCAGCAGAGACACAGGGGGCTGGGAAAAACTGTTTTTT; CDR3aa: CATSRDTGGWEKLFF
v_gene: TRBV7-7; abundance: -; j_gene: TRBJ2-1; d_gene: TRBD1; CDR3nt: TGTGCTAGCAGTACCGGACAGGGTTATTACAATGAGCAGTTCTTC; CDR3aa: CASSTGQGYYNEQFF
v_gene: TRBV5-1; abundance: few; j_gene: TRBJ1-2; d_gene: TRBD1; CDR3nt: TGCGCCAGCAGCTTGGAGGACAGGCCCCTCCTCAGCGGCTACACCTTC; CDR3aa: CASSLEDRPLLSGYTF
v_gene: TRBV9; abundance: few; j_gene: TRBJ2-1; d_gene: -; CDR3nt: TGTGCCAGCAGCGCCCGGAAGCAGTTCTTC; CDR3aa: CASSARKQFF
v_gene: TRBV15; abundance: -; j_gene: TRBJ2-1; d_gene: -; CDR3nt: TGTGCCACCAGCAGAGTTGACAATGAGCAGTTCTTC; CDR3aa: CATSRVDNEQFF
v_gene: TRBV13; abundance: -; j_gene: TRBJ2-5; d_gene: -; CDR3nt: TGTGCCAGCAGCCAACGGTGGGCATGGGAGACCCAGTACTTC; CDR3aa: CASSQRWAWETQYF
v_gene: TRBV5-1; abundance: few; j_gene: TRBJ2-1; d_gene: -; CDR3nt: TGCGCCAGCAGCTTGGAGGGGACATACTCCTACAATGAGCAGTTCTTC; CDR3aa: CASSLEGTYSYNEQFF
v_gene: TRBV5-1; abundance: few; j_gene: TRBJ2-7; d_gene: TRBD2; CDR3nt: TGCGCCAGCAGCGCTAGCGGCATCAGCTCCTACGAGCAGTACTTC; CDR3aa: CASSASGISSYEQYF
v_gene: TRBV9; abundance: once; j_gene: TRBJ2-6; d_gene: TRBD1; CDR3nt: TGTGCCAGCAGCGCGGGACAGGGGGCATCTGGGGCCAACGTCCTGACTTTC; CDR3aa: CASSAGQGASGANVLTF
v_gene: TRBV4-2; abundance: few; j_gene: TRBJ2-7; d_gene: -; CDR3nt: TGTGCCAGCAGCCAAGATGAAACAGATTACGAGCAGTACTTC; CDR3aa: CASSQDETDYEQYF
v_gene: TRBV25-1; abundance: -; j_gene: TRBJ2-3; d_gene: -; CDR3nt: TGTGCCAGCAGTGAACGGGCTACCACAGATACGCAGTATTTT; CDR3aa: CASSERATTDTQYF
v_gene: TRBV5-5; abundance: -; j_gene: TRBJ2-3; d_gene: TRBD2; CDR3nt: TGTGCCAGCAGTTTAGTGACCGGGACTAGTAGCACAGATACGCAGTATTTT; CDR3aa: CASSLVTGTSSTDTQYF
v_gene: TRBV15; abundance: -; j_gene: TRBJ1-4; d_gene: TRBD1; CDR3nt: TGTGCCACCAGCAGTCCCGAGGGCGGACAGGGGTATGAAAAACTGTTTTTT; CDR3aa: CATSSPEGGQGYEKLFF
v_gene: TRBV10-3; abundance: -; j_gene: TRBJ2-7; d_gene: TRBD2; CDR3nt: TGTGCCATCCAGACTAGCGGGGGGGCTCGACTCGAGCAGTACTTC; CDR3aa: CAIQTSGGARLEQYF
v_gene: TRBV2; abundance: -; j_gene: TRBJ2-2; d_gene: -; CDR3nt: TGTGCCAGCAGACAGGGAGGTAACACCGGGGAGCTGTTTTTT; CDR3aa: CASRQGGNTGELFF
v_gene: TRBV12-3/TRBV12-4; abundance: -; j_gene: TRBJ2-7; d_gene: -; CDR3nt: TGTGCCTCTAGGAGGGAAGGGTACGAGCAGTACTTC; CDR3aa: CASRREGYEQYF
v_gene: TRBV10-3; abundance: -; j_gene: TRBJ2-7; d_gene: TRBD1; CDR3nt: TGTGCCATCAAGGGGACAGGGACGGTGGAGCAGTACTTC; CDR3aa: CAIKGTGTVEQYF
v_gene: TRBV7-2; abundance: -; j_gene: TRBJ2-7; d_gene: TRBD2; CDR3nt: TGTGCCAGCAGCAAGACTAGCGGGGGGGCCGTTTACGAGCAGTACTTC; CDR3aa: CASSKTSGGAVYEQYF
v_gene: TRBV7-2; abundance: -; j_gene: TRBJ2-6; d_gene: -; CDR3nt: TGTGCCAGCAGCTCCGACACCTCTGGGGCCAACGTCCTGACTTTC; CDR3aa: CASSSDTSGANVLTF
v_gene: TRBV28; abundance: few; j_gene: TRBJ1-2; d_gene: TRBD1; CDR3nt: TGTGCCAGCAGTGCGAGAACCGGGACAGGGGGTGGCGGCTACACCTTC; CDR3aa: CASSARTGTGGGGYTF
v_gene: TRBV7-9; abundance: -; j_gene: TRBJ2-7; d_gene: -; CDR3nt: TGTGCCAGCAGCCCACCCGGGACGTCGACCGCCGAGCAGTACTTC; CDR3aa: CASSPPGTSTAEQYF
v_gene: TRBV4-3; abundance: -; j_gene: TRBJ1-5; d_gene: -; CDR3nt: TGCGCCAGCAGCTACCAGGTTAGCAATCAGCCCCAGCATTTT; CDR3aa: CASSYQVSNQPQHF
v_gene: TRBV25-1; abundance: once; j_gene: TRBJ2-5; d_gene: -; CDR3nt: TGTGCCAGCAGTGAATATGCTGCAGGCGAGTACCAAGAGACCCAGTACTTC; CDR3aa: CASSEYAAGEYQETQYF
v_gene: TRBV20-1; abundance: few; j_gene: TRBJ2-1; d_gene: -; CDR3nt: TGCAGTGCTAGAGATGAGGGGACCCATCGCTATGAGCAGTTCTTC; CDR3aa: CSARDEGTHRYEQFF
v_gene: TRBV9; abundance: -; j_gene: TRBJ1-6; d_gene: -; CDR3nt: TGTGCCAGCAGTTCATCGCTAAGGTCACCCCTCCACTTT; CDR3aa: CASSSSLRSPLHF
v_gene: TRBV10-3; abundance: once; j_gene: TRBJ1-6; d_gene: -; CDR3nt: TGTGCCATCAGTCCAGTTAATAATTCACCCCCCCACTTT; CDR3aa: CAISPVNNSPPHF
v_gene: TRBV4-3; abundance: few; j_gene: TRBJ2-6; d_gene: -; CDR3nt: TGCGCCAGCAGCCAAGTTTCGGGTCTTGGGGCCAACGTCCTGACTTTC; CDR3aa: CASSQVSGLGANVLTF
v_gene: TRBV28; abundance: few; j_gene: TRBJ2-7; d_gene: -; CDR3nt: TGTGCCAGCAGACCCGACGGACGCGAGCAGTACTTC; CDR3aa: CASRPDGREQYF
v_gene: TRBV28; abundance: -; j_gene: TRBJ1-5; d_gene: -; CDR3nt: TGTGCCAGCATTCAAACGGGACACCTGATAAATCAGCCCCAGCATTTT; CDR3aa: CASIQTGHLINQPQHF